These 7 T cell receptor beta chains share one sample of origin, sequenced in a study of blood T cell repertoires in COVID-19. The assay was immunoSEQ multiplex PCR, and TCRdb's table has in-frame clones only and misses some. The repertoire includes about 150,000 clones, more than 75% of them detected once, and roughly 15% sits in the top ten. The sample taken for sequencing was peripheral blood. These receptors originate from a human donor with acute or convalescent COVID-19. The donor label of this sample is uncertain.

V usage is TRBV6-1 and J usage is TRBJ1-3; perhaps TRBD1 as D (5 bases). With 0 bases removed from V and 2 bases from J, the gap between germline ends came to 8 bases. CDR3 length: 15 amino acids. CDR1 MNHNS and CDR2 SASEGT come from the germline V gene. The CDR3 DNA reads TGTGCCAGCAGTGAAGCGCCGACAGCTGGAAACACCATATATTTT. Its protein product is CASSEAPTAGNTIYF.

This rearrangement joins TRBV21-1 to TRBJ2-1; whether TRBD2, the table's D call, matches the DNA was not checked. TRBV21-1 is described as a pseudogene. The CDR3 loop spans 16 amino acids. Written as DNA, the CDR3 is TGTGCCAGCAGCAAGAGGAATGTCGGATGGTACAATGAGCAGTTCTTC. Translated: CASSKRNVGWYNEQFF.

This clone was counted a single time. This chain uses TRBV2 with TRBJ2-7, with 11 bases aligning to TRBD2. Germline loops: CDR1 SNHLY, CDR2 FYNNEI. Trimming cost V 6 bases and J 1 base; bases outside gene matches: 5. The CDR3 runs 15 residues. The CDR3 spells CASRIAGGPSYEQYF. CDR3 nucleotides: TGTGCCAGCAGGATAGCGGGGGGGCCTTCCTACGAGCAGTACTTC.

This clone turned up a few times. The genes are TRBV7-2 and TRBJ1-6; 7 nucleotides line up with TRBD1. The J segment lost 4 bases and the V segment lost 6 bases, leaving 6 bases of the junction unmatched. The CDR3 covers 15 residues. Germline V CDR1 and CDR2: SGHTA, FQGNSA. Here the CDR3 DNA reads TGTGCCAGCAGGCCTGCGGGACAGTATAATTCACCCCTCCACTTT. It is translated as CASRPAGQYNSPLHF.

The gene calls are TRBV4-2 and TRBJ1-6; D may be TRBD1 (5 bases). Trimming stripped 4 bases from V and 9 bases from J, with 16 bases between. In germline, CDR1 is LGHNA, CDR2 YNFKEQ. The CDR3 runs 15 residues. CDR3: CASSPTSGYGSPLHF. The CDR3 DNA sequence: TGTGCCAGCAGCCCGACTTCAGGGTATGGTTCACCCCTCCACTTT.

This chain uses TRBV3-1 (or the pseudogene TRBV3-2) with TRBJ2-1; 10 bases agree with TRBD1. Trimming cost V 4 bases and J 6 bases; bases outside gene matches: 12. CDR3 size: 17 residues. In germline, CDR1 is LGHDT, CDR2 YNNKEL (reference sequence). The CDR3 DNA sequence: TGTGCCAGCAGCCCCCCCCCGGGACAGGGGCCTTTCAATGAGCAGTTCTTC. Translating it yields CASSPPPGQGPFNEQFF.

The rearrangement joins TRBV30 to TRBJ2-7; 13 bases are a match to TRBD2. The length of the CDR3 is 15 residues. Germline V gene sequence: CDR1 GTSNPN, CDR2 SVGIG (reference sequence). The V and J ends lost 0 bases and 3 bases, in that order; junction bases with no gene match: 2. CDR3 amino acids: CAWSVGLAGIYEQYF. The CDR3 DNA follows: TGTGCCTGGAGTGTGGGACTAGCGGGGATCTACGAGCAGTACTTC.